What follows are 6 T cell receptor beta chains derived from one specimen sequenced in a study of tumor-infiltrating lymphocytes in primary liver carcinoma. Between roughly 20 and 31 mg of unsorted bulk tissue served as the source from which RNA and DNA were co-extracted. A primer matching the constant region was used to make TCR beta cDNA from 500 ng of total RNA. Libraries for TCR beta were built through three nested multiplex PCR rounds, which together made up a slightly modified ARM-PCR procedure. Researchers ran the first two PCR rounds for around 10 cycles each with TRBV1-TRBV30 forward primers and a C-beta reverse primer. TCRdb re-called the multiplex PCR reads with MiXCR, one entry per CDR3 protein. The data contain 30,000 to 40,000 distinct CDR3 sequences, roughly 80% of them singletons. The sequencing sample was made of liver tumor tissue from sampling region 4. Noted subset: tumor region T4, right-lateral pole. The receptor source for this set is a man aged 40-55 years with primary liver carcinoma and hepatitis B virus infection.

The sample holds many counts of this clonotype. The chain recombines TRBV7-3 with TRBJ1-2; 9 positions agree with TRBD1. Germline V gene sequence: CDR1 SGHTA, CDR2 FQGTGA. V dropped 5 bases and J dropped 7; count of bases not matched to a gene: 8. The CDR3 loop spans 14 amino acids. The CDR3 coding sequence is TGTGCCAGCAGCCCCCGGGACAGGGAGGCTGGCTACACCTTC. Its translation is CASSPRDREAGYTF.

A remark on this clonotype: An end of the junction differs from the germline gene, which may be a read error. The chain links TRBV4-3 to TRBJ2-7; the D gene is possibly TRBD2 (6 bases). The CDR3 covers 12 residues. Looked up from germline, CDR1 is LGHNA and CDR2 is YSLEER. The CDR3 DNA reads TGCGCTAGCAGCCAGGGAGGAGGAGATCAGTACTTC. It yields the protein CASSQGGGDQYF.

The gene calls are TRBV5-1 and TRBJ1-3; maybe TRBD1 (6 bases). This CDR3 spans 18 amino acids. Germline CDR1 reads SGHRS; CDR2 reads YFSETQ. The V end was cut by 8 bases, the J end by 2 bases, with 26 bases between. Here the CDR3 DNA reads TGCGCCAGAAGTCAAGCGGCCGGTCTAAGGACAGCTGGAAACACCATATATTTT. This codes for CARSQAAGLRTAGNTIYF.

Comments on this clonotype: The CDR3 ends on some other residue instead of the conserved phenylalanine or tryptophan, so this is likely a read error. The chain links TRBV29-1 to TRBJ2-7, with TRBD2 as a possible D gene (6 bases). CDR1 and CDR2 from the germline V gene are SQVTM and ANQGSEA. CDR3 length: 16 residues. The CDR3 spells CSAMASGTGTPYEQYL. DNA of the CDR3: TGCAGTGCCATGGCATCTGGGACTGGCACTCCCTACGAGCAGTACCTC.

Of note for this clonotype: The junction departs from germline at one end; a sequencing error may be responsible. The chain is built from TRBV5-6 and TRBJ2-7; weak D call: TRBD1 (6 bases). Germline V gives CDR1 SGHDT, CDR2 YYEEEE. This CDR3 comprises 13 residues. CDR3 region: CASSTEQGREQYF. CDR3 coding DNA: TGTGCAAGCAGCACAGAACAGGGTCGGGAGCAGTACTTC. Using reference TRBV5-6 and TRBJ2-7 for the parts outside the CDR3, the full variable domain is DAGVTQSPTHLIKTRGQQVTLRCSPKSGHDTVSWYQQALGQGPQFIFQYYEEEERQRGNFPDRFSGHQFPNYSSELNVNALLLGDSALYLCASSTEQGREQYFGPGTRLTVT.

This rearrangement joins TRBV7-3 to TRBJ1-1, with no clear D. The CDR3 spans 15 residues. Trimming took 6 bases from V and 3 from J, leaving 17 bases between them. In germline, CDR1 is SGHTA, CDR2 FQGTGA. The CDR3 loop is CASSPRERRYTEAFF. DNA for the CDR3: TGTGCCAGCAGTCCGAGGGAGCGCCGGTACACTGAAGCTTTCTTT.